This T cell receptor (beta chain) was captured in a study of Ad26.COV2.S vaccination and SARS-CoV-2 variants. Study-wide results and caveats: Vaccinees reportedly had broad spike-specific CD8+ and CD4+ T cell responses.

A note on this clone: Its antigen is unidentified.

Treatment of the sample: about 20 received Ad26.COV2.S at low or high dose, single or two shots; about 5 received placebo; per-sample allocation not given. Day 63 following the first vaccine or placebo injection was when the samples were taken. Some clones are missing from TCRdb's copy, which holds only in-frame ones; the method was immunoSEQ multiplex PCR. The table includes some 500,000 clones, roughly nine tenths detected once. The source of this sequence is a person aged 18 to 59 who received the Ad26.COV2.S COVID-19 vaccine or a placebo. Source: peripheral blood, taken in a trial of Ad26.COV2.S vaccine versus placebo.

The CDR3 DNA sequence: TGTGCCAGCAGCTTGGCGATTAGGGCAGCTAACACTGAAGCTTTCTTT. Its protein is CASSLAIRAANTEAFF. V is TRBV5-4 and J is TRBJ1-1, with D uncertain. The CDR3 totals 16 residues. The germline CDR1 and CDR2 sequences are SGHNT and YYREEE (reference sequence). The V and J ends lost 0 bases and 2 bases respectively, with 14 bases between them.